The clone carrying this TCR beta chain has a count of ten or more. Between the trimmed V and J ends, which lost 5 bases and 0 bases, there was a span of 11 bases. The germline gives CDR1 LNHDA, CDR2 SQIVND (reference sequence). CDR3 size: 15 residues. The record originates from a study of early T cells in non-severe SARS-CoV-2 infection. Individual cDNA molecules each received unique molecular identifiers attached to them. TCRdb passed the 5' RACE reads through MiXCR, listing each CDR3 protein once. The repertoire holds about 31,000 distinct CDR3 sequences, with under 6.5% as singletons. The rearrangement uses TRBV19 and TRBJ1-5; D uncertain. The sequence came from an adult who was a healthcare worker with PCR-confirmed SARS-CoV-2 infection or an uninfected control (not recorded which). What was sequenced was whole blood. CDR3 nucleotides: TGTGCCAGTAGTGACCAGCTATATAGCAATCAGCCCCAGCATTTT. Its translation: CASSDQLYSNQPQHF.